The clone carrying this T cell receptor (beta chain) appeared many times. Per sample, no less than 6 micrograms of total RNA were extracted. PCR was performed a second time for 7 to 11 cycles using a sample-barcoded 5' primer and a J-beta primer mix. TCRdb recomputed calls from the 5' RACE reads with MiXCR, one row per CDR3 protein. The sample records 650,000 to 800,000 distinct CDR3 sequences, around 42% being singletons. This specimen comes from a study of blood T cells in healthy people across ages. In germline, CDR1 is SGHVS, CDR2 FNYEAQ. V lost 1 base and J lost 4, with 13 bases in between. CDR3 length: 15 amino acids.

The chain recombines TRBV7-6 with TRBJ2-5; D is perhaps TRBD1 or TRBD2 (6 bases each). The sample comprised blood. The receptor was derived from a man in his 60s in good health. CDR3 sequence reads: CASSLGGARGETQYF. Written as DNA, the CDR3 is TGTGCCAGCAGCTTAGGGGGGGCAAGGGGAGAGACCCAGTACTTC.